This TCR beta chain emerged from a study of blood T cell repertoires in COVID-19. The wider study: The analysed material was cDNA or gDNA that came from T cells, B-cell-depleted T cells, or PBMCs.

The table came from immunoSEQ multiplex PCR; TCRdb's copy has only in-frame clones and leaves some out. The table includes roughly 120,000 clones, around 85% detected once. The specimen sequenced was peripheral blood. The sequence derives from a woman older than 75 with COVID-19, enrolled during active disease.

The CDR3 DNA reads TGCAGCGTGCTTGGCGGGGGAGTCTACAATGAGCAGTTCTTC. Translating gives CSVLGGGVYNEQFF. The chain carries TRBV29-1 and TRBJ2-1, with 7 bases aligning to TRBD2. The CDR3 runs to 14 residues. The ends lost 6 bases at V and 3 bases at J; junction bases unmatched: 8. Germline V gene data show CDR1 as SQVTM and CDR2 as ANQGSEA.